A selection of T cell receptor beta chains follows, all from one sample in a study of blood T cell repertoires in COVID-19. The data were produced by immunoSEQ multiplex PCR, yet TCRdb's version contains in-frame clones alone and is incomplete. The data hold a few hundred thousand clones, with 70% to 90% observed a single time. The sample was peripheral blood. Receptors originate from a woman between 40 and 50 years old who had recovered from COVID-19. Both conserved end residues are part of each CDR3. D genes are given only for firm matches. Expanded clones get a size class; other rows say once, few or many, or leave the size out.

clone size | J gene | V gene | D gene | CDR3 DNA | CDR3 protein
- | TRBJ1-1 | TRBV3-1/TRBV3-2 | TRBD1 | TGTGCCAGCAGCCGTACAGGGGGCACTGAAGCTTTCTTT | CASSRTGGTEAFF
- | TRBJ2-1 | TRBV5-4 | - | TGTGCCAGCAGCCCGCGAGTCGGACCCGTGGCGGGTGAGCAGTTCTTC | CASSPRVGPVAGEQFF
- | TRBJ2-1 | TRBV10-3 | - | TGTGCCATCAGTCAGGCGGGTGAGCAGTTCTTC | CAISQAGEQFF
- | TRBJ2-2 | TRBV11-3 | TRBD2 | TGTGCCAGCAGCTTAGGGCTCGGACTAGCGGGACCCGGGGAGCTGTTTTTT | CASSLGLGLAGPGELFF
- | TRBJ1-2 | TRBV7-2 | - | TGTGCCAGCAGCTTAGATCGGGGAATTAACTATGGCTACACCTTC | CASSLDRGINYGYTF
- | TRBJ2-3 | TRBV5-1 | - | TGCGCCAGCAGGGCAGGGCAGGATACGCAGTATTTT | CASRAGQDTQYF
once | TRBJ1-1 | TRBV5-1 | TRBD1 | TGCGCCAGCAGCTCGGGGACAGGGGCCACTGAAGCTTTCTTT | CASSSGTGATEAFF
once | TRBJ2-2 | TRBV18 | TRBD2 | TGTGCCAGCTATACCAGAGGAGCGGGGGACACCGGGGAGCTGTTTTTT | CASYTRGAGDTGELFF
- | TRBJ1-3 | TRBV7-6 | - | TGTGCCAGCAGCTTAGATGCGGCCGGATTCACTGCCGGAAACACCATATATTTT | CASSLDAAGFTAGNTIYF
- | TRBJ1-2 | TRBV7-2 | TRBD1 | TGTGCCAGCAGCCCCGCGGGCAGGGGGATCGGAGGCTACACCTTC | CASSPAGRGIGGYTF
- | TRBJ2-7 | TRBV7-2 | - | TGTGCCAGCAGCTCCGCCTACGAGCAGTACTTC | CASSSAYEQYF
- | TRBJ2-1 | TRBV29-1 | TRBD2 | TGCAGCGTTGTCCCGGGCGGGAGAGGCAATGAGCAGTTCTTC | CSVVPGGRGNEQFF
- | TRBJ1-3 | TRBV30 | - | TGTGCCTGGAGTGTGGGCAGGGGACCTGGAAACACCATATATTTT | CAWSVGRGPGNTIYF
- | TRBJ2-7 | TRBV7-3 | TRBD2 | TGTGCCAGCAGCCCCACCGGGACTAGCGGCCCCTACGAGCAGTACTTC | CASSPTGTSGPYEQYF
once | TRBJ1-6 | TRBV19 | - | TGTGCCAGTAGTACCCCCGGAGGGGCGCGGAATTCACCCCTCCACTTT | CASSTPGGARNSPLHF
- | TRBJ2-3 | TRBV4-1 | - | TGCGCCAGCAGCCCAGGGCGCCTGGGAGATACGCAGTATTTT | CASSPGRLGDTQYF
- | TRBJ1-4 | TRBV27 | - | TGTGCCAGCAGTTTGCGCGCGGGGGTGACTAATGAAAAACTGTTTTTT | CASSLRAGVTNEKLFF
- | TRBJ1-5 | TRBV6-2/TRBV6-3 | - | TGTGCCAGCAGCTTGGGCTGGGGCAATCAGCCCCAGCATTTT | CASSLGWGNQPQHF
- | TRBJ1-3 | TRBV11-3 | - | TGTGCCAGCAGCTTACAACAGGATTCTGTGGGAAACACCATATATTTT | CASSLQQDSVGNTIYF
- | TRBJ2-7 | TRBV27 | TRBD2 | TGTGCCAGCCCCCCGGGGGAGGGCCCAATGGGCCACGAGCAGTACTTC | CASPPGEGPMGHEQYF
- | TRBJ2-1 | TRBV19 | TRBD2 | TGTGCCAGTAGTTGGCGGGAGTTGGGTGAGCAGTTCTTC | CASSWRELGEQFF
- | TRBJ2-5 | TRBV19 | - | TGTGCCAGTAGTCCCAGGGGTAGCCGCCAAGAGACCCAGTACTTC | CASSPRGSRQETQYF
- | TRBJ1-5 | TRBV19 | - | TGTGCCGCGCGGGGACGGGGAACTAGCAATCAGCCCCAGCATTTT | CAARGRGTSNQPQHF
- | TRBJ1-1 | TRBV29-1 | - | TGCAGCGTTTTAACAGGGCCCCTTTGGAGCGGGGTCACTGAAGCTTTCTTT | CSVLTGPLWSGVTEAFF
- | TRBJ1-3 | TRBV30 | - | TGTGCCTGGAGTGTAGGTCCCCACAGGGTCAGGGGAAACACCATATATTTT | CAWSVGPHRVRGNTIYF
- | TRBJ2-1 | TRBV9 | TRBD2 | TGTGCCAGCAGCCCGAGGACTAGCGGGGGCAATGAGCAGTTCTTC | CASSPRTSGGNEQFF
- | TRBJ1-2 | TRBV27 | - | TGTGCCAGCAGTTTATCGGGGCCACTGGGCTACACCTTC | CASSLSGPLGYTF
- | TRBJ2-7 | TRBV7-3 | - | TGTGCCAGCAGCTTAATGGCGGGACAGCCCTACGAGCAGTACTTC | CASSLMAGQPYEQYF
- | TRBJ2-1 | TRBV4-1 | TRBD1 | TGCGCCAGCAGCCCCGGGACAGGCCCCTACAATGAGCAGTTCTTC | CASSPGTGPYNEQFF
- | TRBJ1-2 | TRBV19 | - | TGTGCCACCCACCCGCCGAGGGCGGCGGCTGCTAACTATGGCTACACCTTC | CATHPPRAAAANYGYTF
- | TRBJ1-1 | TRBV6-5 | - | TGTGCCAGCAGTTACGGTTCGCCGGGTGAAGCTTTCTTT | CASSYGSPGEAFF
- | TRBJ1-1 | TRBV19 | - | TGTGCCAGTAGTACCCCAGGTCTGAACACTGAAGCTTTCTTT | CASSTPGLNTEAFF
- | TRBJ1-1 | TRBV7-2 | - | TGTGCCAGCAGCTTAGGGGTCGGTGGGGCAGGGCTAGGAGCTGAAGCTTTCTTT | CASSLGVGGAGLGAEAFF
once | TRBJ1-1 | TRBV5-5 | TRBD1 | TGTGCCAGCAGCTTCGAAGAGGGGGCAGGGGTCACTGAAGCTTTCTTT | CASSFEEGAGVTEAFF
few | TRBJ1-5 | TRBV30 | - | TGTGCCTGGAGCGTCGGTGGCAATCAGCCCCAGCATTTT | CAWSVGGNQPQHF
once | TRBJ1-2 | TRBV7-3 | TRBD1 | TGTGCCAGCAGCTCCTCCGGGACAGCCGACTATGGCTACACCTTC | CASSSSGTADYGYTF
- | TRBJ2-3 | TRBV6-5 | - | TGTGCCAGCAGTTGGGACACGGCCACAGATACGCAGTATTTT | CASSWDTATDTQYF
once | TRBJ2-5 | TRBV30 | TRBD1 | TGTGCCTGGAGTGGTTTTGGACAGGGGAATGGGCCAAAGGACCAAGAGACCCAGTACTTC | CAWSGFGQGNGPKDQETQYF
- | TRBJ1-5 | TRBV18 | - | TGTGCCAGCTCACCAGGGAGGGGTCGCAATCAGCCCCAGCATTTT | CASSPGRGRNQPQHF
- | TRBJ2-1 | TRBV6-2/TRBV6-3 | - | TGTGCCAGCAGCCGCCGCACCAGCGGCTCCTACAATGAGCAGTTCTTC | CASSRRTSGSYNEQFF
- | TRBJ2-6 | TRBV7-8 | TRBD2 | TGTGCCAGCAGCTTAGCAGTCGGACTAGCGGGAGCCGGGGCCAACGTCCTGACTTTC | CASSLAVGLAGAGANVLTF
- | TRBJ1-1 | TRBV6-5 | - | TGTGCCTCCCAAACCAGGGGCACTGAAGCTTTCTTT | CASQTRGTEAFF
- | TRBJ1-2 | TRBV10-2 | - | TGCGCCAGCAGCCCCCGGGGGGACAACTATGGCTACACCTTC | CASSPRGDNYGYTF
once | TRBJ2-1 | TRBV5-1 | - | TGCGCCAGCAGCTTGAGGGCAGGGGCGGGCGACAATGAGCAGTTCTTC | CASSLRAGAGDNEQFF
- | TRBJ2-3 | TRBV24-1 | TRBD2 | TGTGCCACCAGGGGCGGGAGTGCAGATACGCAGTATTTT | CATRGGSADTQYF
- | TRBJ1-4 | TRBV5-1 | - | TGCGCCAGCAGCTCCCCCTCGGAGGGGCCCAATGAAAAACTGTTTTTT | CASSSPSEGPNEKLFF
- | TRBJ2-1 | TRBV27 | TRBD2 | TGTGCCAGCAGTTCCCGGGGTAGCGGGAGGGCCAGTCAGGCTGAGCAGTTCTTC | CASSSRGSGRASQAEQFF
- | TRBJ2-2 | TRBV19 | - | TGTGCCAGTAGTATGGGGAGGGGGGTCACCGGGGAGCTGTTTTTT | CASSMGRGVTGELFF